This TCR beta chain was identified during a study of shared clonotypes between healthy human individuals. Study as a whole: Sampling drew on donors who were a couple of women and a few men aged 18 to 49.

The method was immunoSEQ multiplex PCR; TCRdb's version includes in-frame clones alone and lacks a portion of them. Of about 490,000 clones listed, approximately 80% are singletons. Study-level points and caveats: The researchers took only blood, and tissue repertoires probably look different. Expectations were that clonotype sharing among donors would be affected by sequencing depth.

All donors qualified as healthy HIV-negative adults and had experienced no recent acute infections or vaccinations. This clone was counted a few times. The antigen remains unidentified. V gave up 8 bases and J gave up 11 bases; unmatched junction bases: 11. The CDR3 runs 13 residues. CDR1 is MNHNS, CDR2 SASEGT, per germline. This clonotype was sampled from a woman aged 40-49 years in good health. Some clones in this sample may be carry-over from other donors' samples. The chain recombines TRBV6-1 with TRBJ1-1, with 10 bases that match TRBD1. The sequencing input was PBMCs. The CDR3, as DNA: TGTGCCAGCCGGGACAGGGGACCCCTGATTGCTTTCTTT. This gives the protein CASRDRGPLIAFF.